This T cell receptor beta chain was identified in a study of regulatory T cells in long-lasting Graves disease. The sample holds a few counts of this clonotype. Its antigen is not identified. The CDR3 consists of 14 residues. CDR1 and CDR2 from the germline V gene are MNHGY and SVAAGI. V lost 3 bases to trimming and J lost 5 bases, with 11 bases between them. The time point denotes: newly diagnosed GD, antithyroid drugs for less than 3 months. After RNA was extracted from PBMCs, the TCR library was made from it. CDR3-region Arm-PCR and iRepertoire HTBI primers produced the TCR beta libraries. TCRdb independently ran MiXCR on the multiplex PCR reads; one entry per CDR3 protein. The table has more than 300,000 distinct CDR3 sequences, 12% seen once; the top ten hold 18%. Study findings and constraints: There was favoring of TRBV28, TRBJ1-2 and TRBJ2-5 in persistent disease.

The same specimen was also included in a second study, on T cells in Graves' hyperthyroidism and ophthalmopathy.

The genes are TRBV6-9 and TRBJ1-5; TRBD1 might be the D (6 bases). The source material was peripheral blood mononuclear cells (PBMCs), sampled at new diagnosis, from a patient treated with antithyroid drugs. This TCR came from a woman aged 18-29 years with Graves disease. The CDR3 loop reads CASSYVGGYQPQHF. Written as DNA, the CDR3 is TGTGCCAGCAGTTACGTGGGGGGCTATCAGCCCCAGCATTTT.